These 14 T cell receptor beta chains originate from one sample sequenced in a study of T cells in localized non-small cell lung cancer. Sequenced by immunoSEQ multiplex PCR; TCRdb stores in-frame clones only, minus some. The sample consists of tens of thousands of clones, less than 95% of them appearing once. The input for sequencing was peripheral blood mononuclear cells, taken before any cancer treatment. Source of these receptors: a female donor of 60 years or more with stage II lung adenocarcinoma.

The chain couples TRBV30 to TRBJ1-2, with D unresolved. Germline CDR1 is GTSNPN and CDR2 is SVGIG (reference sequence). This CDR3 is 16 amino acids long. V gave up 0 bases and J gave up 2 bases, with 16 bases separating them. In DNA form, the CDR3 reads TGTGCCTGGAGTGTAGTTTCGGTTACGAAGAACTATGGCTACACCTTC. Protein product: CAWSVVSVTKNYGYTF.

The chain uses TRBV11-3 and TRBJ2-1, with 9 positions matching TRBD1. CDR3 size: 16 residues. The junction had 13 bases not matched to a gene; V was cut back by 5 bases and J by 8 bases. CDR1 and CDR2 from the germline V gene are SGHNT and YENEEA. CDR3 sequence reads: CASSPGTGIDGDEQFF. CDR3 coding DNA: TGTGCCAGCAGCCCCGGGACAGGGATCGATGGCGATGAGCAGTTCTTC. Full variable domain (outside the CDR3, taken from reference TRBV11-3 and TRBJ2-1): EAGVVQSPRYKIIEKKQPVAFWCNPISGHNTLYWYLQNLGQGPELLIRYENEEAVDDSQLPKDRFSAERLKGVDSTLKIQPAELGDSAVYLCASSPGTGIDGDEQFFGPGTRLTVL.

The chain uses TRBV19 and TRBJ2-7; 9 positions agree with TRBD1. The J segment lost 3 bases and the V segment lost 6 bases, leaving 9 bases of the junction unmatched. The length of the CDR3 is 15 residues. Germline CDR1 is LNHDA and CDR2 is SQIVND (reference sequence). In nucleotides, the CDR3 is TGTGCCAGTAGCGCAACCGGACAGGGGAGCTACGAGCAGTACTTC. Translating gives CASSATGQGSYEQYF.

V and J are TRBV5-1 and TRBJ2-1, with D possibly being TRBD1 or TRBD2 (5 bases each). V lost 9 bases, J lost 8 bases, and 18 bases lay in between. The CDR3 sequence is 13 residues long. The germline V gene encodes CDR1 SGHRS and CDR2 YFSETQ. CDR3 nucleotide sequence: TGCGCCACCAGAAGGGACGCCGGGGATGAGCAGTTCTTC. Translation: CATRRDAGDEQFF.

The genes are TRBV25-1 and TRBJ2-1; a possible D gene is TRBD2 (5 bases). Trimming took off 4 bases at V and 0 bases at J, with 10 bases between the two ends. The CDR3 spans 15 residues. CDR1 is MGHDK and CDR2 is SYGVNS in the germline V gene. The CDR3 nucleotides read TGTGCCAGCAGTGTCCGGGATGTCTCCTACAATGAGCAGTTCTTC. Translated: CASSVRDVSYNEQFF.

V and J are TRBV30 and TRBJ1-2; D might be TRBD1 (5 bases). Germline V gene lookup returns CDR1 GTSNPN and CDR2 SVGIG (reference sequence). The CDR3 has 13 residues. With 7 bases removed from V and 4 bases from J, the gap between germline ends came to 16 bases. CDR3 region: CASTGERGYGYTF. In DNA form, the CDR3 reads TGTGCCTCCACGGGGGAGCGTGGCTATGGCTACACCTTC.

The J gene is TRBJ2-1, the V gene TRBV4-3; the D gene is possibly TRBD2 (6 bases). The CDR3 has 17 residues. Germline loops: CDR1 LGHNA, CDR2 YSLEER. The ends were cut back, 0 bases at V and 5 bases at J, with 17 bases in the middle. CDR3 residues: CASSQDHRWIADNEQFF. As DNA, the CDR3 is TGCGCCAGCAGCCAAGATCACCGTTGGATAGCGGACAATGAGCAGTTCTTC.

V gene TRBV5-1 combines with J gene TRBJ1-1, with 10 bases aligning to TRBD1. The length of the CDR3 is 16 residues. From germline, CDR1 is SGHRS and CDR2 YFSETQ. After removal of 2 bases from V and 0 bases from J, the junction contained 4 bases not matched to a gene. In DNA form, the CDR3 reads TGCGCCAGCAGCTTAGGGACAGGGGCCATGAACACTGAAGCTTTCTTT. It specifies CASSLGTGAMNTEAFF.

Points on this clone: One end of the junction varies from germline; a read error may be responsible. The sample has other DNA sequences that encode this CDR3 too. This rearrangement joins TRBV4-3 to TRBJ1-2, with 7 nucleotides matching TRBD1. The CDR3 extends over 14 amino acids. CDR1 LGHNA and CDR2 YSLEER come from the germline V gene. The CDR3 nucleotides are TGCGCCAGCCGGAGGGACAGAAATAACTACGGCTACACCTTC. It is translated as CASRRDRNNYGYTF.

This clone has more than one count but fewer than ten. The chain couples TRBV28 to TRBJ2-1, with TRBD2 matching 7 bases. Unmatched junction bases numbered 9, after V lost 6 bases and J lost 4 bases. The CDR3 totals 15 residues. CDR1 and CDR2 from the germline V gene are MDHEN and SYDVKM. DNA for the CDR3: TGTGCCAGCAGCGAGCGGGGACCGCAATACAATGAGCAGTTCTTC. This sequence encodes CASSERGPQYNEQFF.

The chain combines TRBV7-7 with TRBJ2-7; D is tentatively TRBD1 or TRBD2 (5 bases each). Germline V lookup: CDR1 SSHAT, CDR2 FNYEAQ (reference sequence). Trimming removed 3 bases from V and 4 bases from J, with 13 bases in between. This CDR3 spans 14 amino acids. CDR3: CASSLAGTAYEQYF. CDR3 coding DNA: TGTGCCAGCAGCTTGGCCGGGACGGCATACGAGCAGTACTTC.

This clone was recorded only once. This rearrangement joins TRBV29-1 to TRBJ2-7; either TRBD1 or TRBD2 may fit D (5 bases each). The CDR3 length is 12 residues. V was cut by 5 bases and J by 2 bases, with 10 bases left in between. CDR1 is SQVTM, CDR2 ANQGSEA, per germline. The CDR3 loop is CSVTPGPYEQYF. The CDR3 bases are TGCAGCGTTACCCCGGGACCCTACGAGCAGTACTTC.

This chain uses TRBV10-3 with TRBJ1-3, with D unclear. There are 17 residues in the CDR3. V lost 6 bases, J lost 0 bases, and 18 bases lay in between. CDR1 and CDR2 from the germline V gene are ENHRY and SYGVKD. The CDR3 DNA reads TGTGCCATCAGCGAGGACGGCCCGACCAACTCTGGAAACACCATATATTTT. Encoded protein: CAISEDGPTNSGNTIYF.

The J gene is TRBJ2-3, the V gene TRBV15; TRBD2 agrees at 8 bases. CDR3 length equals 15 residues. Germline V gene data show CDR1 as LNHNV and CDR2 as YYDKDF (reference sequence). V was clipped by 6 bases and J by 5 bases; unmatched bases: 10. The DNA of the CDR3 is TGTGCCACCAGGGGACTAGGGGAGGGCGTAGATACGCAGTATTTT. It yields the protein CATRGLGEGVDTQYF.